This record looks at one T cell receptor (beta chain) sequence and its context. This specimen comes from a study of CD8 T cells in Susac syndrome. The RNA, about 0.5 to 1 ug, was put through reverse transcription using random hexamers. TCRdb processed the immunoSEQ multiplex PCR reads anew with MiXCR; each CDR3 protein has one entry. The sample records tens of thousands of distinct CDR3 sequences, around 93% being singletons. This CDR3 is built from 14 residues. The germline V gene encodes CDR1 SNHLY and CDR2 FYNNEI. Trimming stripped 6 bases from V and 2 bases from J, with 14 bases between. This chain connects TRBV2 to TRBJ2-7; weak D call: TRBD2 (5 bases). The source of this sequence is a human donor with Susac syndrome. The sequenced sample was CD8+ T cells from PBMCs. In nucleotides, the CDR3 is TGTGCCAGCAGACGGACGGGGAAGACCTACGAGCAGTACTTC. This sequence encodes CASRRTGKTYEQYF.